Shown below are 9 T cell receptor beta chains from a single sample sequenced in a study of blood T cell repertoires in COVID-19. TCRdb's table, derived via immunoSEQ multiplex PCR, lists solely in-frame clones and lacks some. Counted here are approximately 160,000 clones, 84% occurring once; the ten biggest clones make up roughly 8%. Sequenced sample: peripheral blood. The receptors originated from a man aged 40-50 years who had recovered from COVID-19.

The chain is built from TRBV10-3 and TRBJ1-2; 7 nucleotides agree with TRBD1. V lost 6 bases and J lost 6; bases outside the gene matches: 4. The CDR3 length is 12 residues. Germline V gene lookup returns CDR1 ENHRY and CDR2 SYGVKD. The CDR3 DNA follows: TGTGCCATCAGCGGGACAGCCCATGGCTACACCTTC. It yields the protein CAISGTAHGYTF.

V and J are TRBV9 and TRBJ1-2; tentatively, D is TRBD1 (5 bases). V was cut by 0 bases and J by 3 bases, with 15 bases left in between. The CDR3 sequence is 16 residues long. Germline CDR1 SGDLS, CDR2 YYNGEE. DNA for the CDR3: TGTGCCAGCAGCGTAGGAGGCGGGGGATATTACTATGGCTACACCTTC. Translation gives CASSVGGGGYYYGYTF.

The chain is built from TRBV9 and TRBJ2-3, with TRBD2 identical over 7 bases. CDR1 is SGDLS, CDR2 YYNGEE, per germline. CDR3 length equals 14 residues. V lost 7 bases and J lost 3; bases outside the gene matches: 8. The CDR3 loop is CASGWGGRTDTQYF. The DNA of the CDR3 is TGTGCCAGCGGGTGGGGCGGGAGAACAGATACGCAGTATTTT.

This clone was detected a few times. The chain joins TRBV30 to TRBJ2-2, with 10 bases matching TRBD2. This CDR3 is built from 14 residues. Germline CDR1 and CDR2: GTSNPN and SVGIG (reference sequence). V lost 7 bases, J lost 8 bases, and 10 bases stayed unmatched. In DNA form, the CDR3 reads TGTGCCTTGAAGCGGGAGGGCCCGTTGGGGGAGCTGTTTTTT. Protein sequence: CALKREGPLGELFF.

With regard to this clone: One end of the junction is discordant with germline, which a read error may explain. The chain has TRBV7-7 and TRBJ2-1; D is undetermined. The CDR3 length is 13 residues. The germline gives CDR1 SSHAT, CDR2 FNYEAQ (reference sequence). This CDR3 reads CASSRDTNNEQFF. Here the CDR3 DNA reads TGTGCTAGCAGCAGAGACACAAACAATGAGCAGTTCTTC.

The V call is TRBV6-5, the J call TRBJ1-2; tentatively, D is TRBD1 (6 bases). V shed 4 bases and J shed 1 base, with 16 bases lying between them. Germline CDR1 MNHEY, CDR2 SVGAGI. The CDR3 has 16 residues. The CDR3 DNA is TGTGCCAGCAGTTCCCTGCTCCGGGACATTAACTATGGCTACACCTTC. Its protein is CASSSLLRDINYGYTF.

The chain joins TRBV4-1 to TRBJ1-1, with D possibly matching TRBD1 (5 bases). The CDR3 length is 14 residues. Between the trimmed V and J ends, which lost 7 bases and 0 bases, there was a span of 12 bases. Germline V CDR1 and CDR2: MGHRA, YSYEKL. This CDR3 is CASTPGAMNTEAFF. DNA for the CDR3: TGCGCCAGCACCCCTGGGGCCATGAACACTGAAGCTTTCTTT.

The chain recombines TRBV6-5 with TRBJ1-2; the D gene is possibly TRBD1 (5 bases). V was shortened by 3 bases and J by 7 bases, with 21 bases between the two germline ends. This CDR3 is built from 16 residues. CDR1 and CDR2 (germline): MNHEY, SVGAGI. The CDR3 loop is CASSYFGLRQGTGYTF. DNA for the CDR3: TGTGCCAGCAGTTATTTCGGCCTTCGGCAGGGCACTGGCTACACCTTC.

The chain has TRBV7-2 and TRBJ2-5; D uncertain. Per germline, CDR1 SGHTA and CDR2 FQGNSA. The CDR3 has 13 amino acids. V was cut by 2 bases and J by 0 bases, with 4 bases left in between. In DNA, the CDR3 is TGTGCCAGCAGCTTACAGAACCAAGAGACCCAGTACTTC. Its translation: CASSLQNQETQYF.